Reported below is one TCR beta chain. The antigen is undetermined. The data stem from a study of a mutant IDH1 vaccine in newly diagnosed glioma. In the study overall: There were eight vaccinations for patients, given in weeks 1, 3, 5, 7, 11, 15, 19 and 23. Standard pretreatment was either radiotherapy, temozolomide, or, for most, radiochemotherapy with temozolomide.

The assay was immunoSEQ multiplex PCR, and TCRdb's table has in-frame clones only and misses some. The sample has 100,000 to 120,000 clones; about nine tenths are singletons. Time point indicated: week 11, during vaccination. Vaccine doses each comprised 300 ug of mutant IDH1 20-mer peptide, with topical imiquimod. With V trimmed by 5 bases and J by 12 bases, 16 bases remained unmatched. CDR1 is SNHLY and CDR2 is FYNNEI in the germline V gene. This CDR3 spans 15 amino acids. The TCR comes from a woman aged 45 to 65 with glioma. This sample comprised PBMCs, obtained from a glioma patient whose treatment included an IDH1 peptide vaccine. This chain uses TRBV2 with TRBJ2-4; 7 bases agree with TRBD2. CDR3 protein: CASSLEPGRGEGQYF. The CDR3 DNA is TGTGCCAGCAGTCTTGAACCGGGACGAGGGGAGGGTCAGTACTTC.